This T cell receptor beta chain emerged from a study of post-analysis software for immune sequencing data. Study overall: Both relapsing-remitting and secondary progressive multiple sclerosis featured among the disease courses, as did progressive-relapsing multiple sclerosis. Study-wide results and caveats: Batch-matched samples strongly co-clustered by F measure. Comparison of patients with controls showed four or five TRBV segments more frequent in patients, TRBV5-6, TRBV5-1 and TRBV20-1 among them.

The TCR beta cDNA libraries carried unique molecular identifiers. The authors obtained roughly 500,000 cDNA molecules from approximately 1 to 10 million T cells. TCRdb used MiXCR to reprocess the PCR reads, holding one entry per CDR3 protein. The sample holds 450,000 to 650,000 distinct CDR3 sequences, about 44% seen once. This clonotype was counted between two and nine times. Its target is not known. J gave up 0 bases and V 4 bases, and 9 bases lay outside the gene matches. CDR3 length: 16 amino acids. The origin of this receptor is a girl aged 10-17 years with multiple sclerosis. Sequencing used blood. The V gene is TRBV12-3 or TRBV12-4, the J gene TRBJ2-7; 7 bases line up with TRBD2. DNA of the CDR3: TGTGCCAGCAGTTCGTATAGCGGGTCCATCTCCTACGAGCAGTACTTC. This gives the protein CASSSYSGSISYEQYF.